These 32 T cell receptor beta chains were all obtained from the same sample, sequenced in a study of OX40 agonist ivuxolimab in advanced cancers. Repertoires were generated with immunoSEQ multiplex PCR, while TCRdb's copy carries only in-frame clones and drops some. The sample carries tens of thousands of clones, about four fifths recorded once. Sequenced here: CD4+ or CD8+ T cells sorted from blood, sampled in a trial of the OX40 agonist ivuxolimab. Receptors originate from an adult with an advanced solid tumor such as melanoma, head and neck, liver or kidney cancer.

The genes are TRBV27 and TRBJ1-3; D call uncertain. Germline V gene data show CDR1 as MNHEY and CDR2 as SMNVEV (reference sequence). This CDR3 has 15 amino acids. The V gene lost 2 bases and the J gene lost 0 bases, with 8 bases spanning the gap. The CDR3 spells CASSLGQNSGNTIYF. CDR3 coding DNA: TGTGCCAGCAGTTTAGGCCAGAACTCTGGAAACACCATATATTTT.

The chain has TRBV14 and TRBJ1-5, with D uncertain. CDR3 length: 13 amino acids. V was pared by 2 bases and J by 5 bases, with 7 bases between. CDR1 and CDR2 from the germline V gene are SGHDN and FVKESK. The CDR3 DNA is TGTGCCAGCAGCCAATCATCACATCAGCCCCAGCATTTT. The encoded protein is CASSQSSHQPQHF.

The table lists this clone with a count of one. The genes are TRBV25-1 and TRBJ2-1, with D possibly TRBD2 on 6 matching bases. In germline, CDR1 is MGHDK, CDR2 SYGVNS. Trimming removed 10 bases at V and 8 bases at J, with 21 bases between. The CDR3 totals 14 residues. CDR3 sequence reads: CATSAGLGHHEQFF. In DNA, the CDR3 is TGTGCCACTTCCGCGGGACTGGGTCACCATGAGCAGTTCTTC.

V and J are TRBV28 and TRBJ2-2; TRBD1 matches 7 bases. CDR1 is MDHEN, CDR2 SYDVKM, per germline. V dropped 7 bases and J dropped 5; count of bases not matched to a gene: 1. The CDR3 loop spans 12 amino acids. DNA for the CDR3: TGTGCCAGCACACAGGGGACCGGGGAGCTGTTTTTT. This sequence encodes CASTQGTGELFF.

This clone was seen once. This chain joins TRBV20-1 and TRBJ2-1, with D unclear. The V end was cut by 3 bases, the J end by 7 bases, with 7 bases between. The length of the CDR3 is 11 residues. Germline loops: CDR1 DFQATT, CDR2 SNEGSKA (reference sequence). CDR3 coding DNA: TGCAGTGCTAGGACCCCTAATGAGCAGTTCTTC. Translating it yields CSARTPNEQFF.

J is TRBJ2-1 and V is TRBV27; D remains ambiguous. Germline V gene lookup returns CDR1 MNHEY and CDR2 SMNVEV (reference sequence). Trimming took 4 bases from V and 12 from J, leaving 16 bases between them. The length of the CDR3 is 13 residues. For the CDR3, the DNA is TGTGCCAGCAGTTCCCCCTTCGATTGGGGGCAGTTCTTC. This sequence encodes CASSSPFDWGQFF.

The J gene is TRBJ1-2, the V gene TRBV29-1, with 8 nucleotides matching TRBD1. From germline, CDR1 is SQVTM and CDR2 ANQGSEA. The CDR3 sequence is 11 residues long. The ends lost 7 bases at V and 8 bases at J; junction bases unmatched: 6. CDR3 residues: CSDYRGGGYTF. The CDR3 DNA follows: TGCAGCGACTACAGGGGGGGAGGCTACACCTTC.

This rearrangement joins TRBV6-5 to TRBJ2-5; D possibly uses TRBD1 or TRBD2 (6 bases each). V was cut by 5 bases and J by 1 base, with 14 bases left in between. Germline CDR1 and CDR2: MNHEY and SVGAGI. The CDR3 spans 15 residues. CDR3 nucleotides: TGTGCCAGCAGTGGGACTGGACAGACCCAAGAGACCCAGTACTTC. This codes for CASSGTGQTQETQYF.

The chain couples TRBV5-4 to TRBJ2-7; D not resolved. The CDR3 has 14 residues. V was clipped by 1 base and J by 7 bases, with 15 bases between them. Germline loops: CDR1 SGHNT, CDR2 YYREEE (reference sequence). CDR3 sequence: CASSLSMGVGEQYF. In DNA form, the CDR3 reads TGTGCCAGCAGCTTGTCGATGGGCGTTGGGGAGCAGTACTTC.

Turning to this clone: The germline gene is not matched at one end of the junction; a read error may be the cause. CDR3 DNA: TGTGCCAGCAGTTTAGGCGCAGGGGTAGCTTTCTTT. Protein product: CASSLGAGVAFF. The rearrangement uses TRBV7-9 and TRBJ1-1; a possible D gene is TRBD1 (6 bases). Germline V gene sequence: CDR1 SEHNR, CDR2 FQNEAQ (reference sequence). The CDR3 length is 12 residues.

The CDR3 is CASSRDRDSFPPLHF. The CDR3, as DNA: TGTGCCAGCAGTCGGGACCGGGACTCATTTCCACCCCTCCACTTT. The chain carries TRBV6-5 and TRBJ1-6; tentatively, D is TRBD1 (5 bases). Germline assignment: CDR1 MNHEY and CDR2 SVGAGI. The CDR3 is made up of 15 amino acids. V dropped 5 bases and J dropped 11 bases, with 19 bases sitting between them.

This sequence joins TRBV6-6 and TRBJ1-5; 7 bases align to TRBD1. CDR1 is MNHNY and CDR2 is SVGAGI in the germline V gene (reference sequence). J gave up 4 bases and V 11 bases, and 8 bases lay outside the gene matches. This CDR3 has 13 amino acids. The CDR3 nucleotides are TGTGCCGGTGGGGACAGCCGAAATCAGCCCCAGCATTTT. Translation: CAGGDSRNQPQHF.

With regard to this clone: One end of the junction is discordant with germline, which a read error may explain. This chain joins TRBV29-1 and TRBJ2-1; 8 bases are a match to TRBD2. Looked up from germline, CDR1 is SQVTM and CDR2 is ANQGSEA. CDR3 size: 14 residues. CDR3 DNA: TGCAGCGTCGAAGGGACTAGGAGGCCTAATGAGCAGTTCTTC. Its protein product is CSVEGTRRPNEQFF.

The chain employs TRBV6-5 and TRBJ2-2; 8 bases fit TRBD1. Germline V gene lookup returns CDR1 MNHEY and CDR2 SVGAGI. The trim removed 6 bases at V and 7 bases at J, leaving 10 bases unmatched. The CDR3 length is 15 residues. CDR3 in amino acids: CASRTPGQGNGELFF. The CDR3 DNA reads TGTGCCAGCAGAACCCCCGGACAGGGAAACGGGGAGCTGTTTTTT.

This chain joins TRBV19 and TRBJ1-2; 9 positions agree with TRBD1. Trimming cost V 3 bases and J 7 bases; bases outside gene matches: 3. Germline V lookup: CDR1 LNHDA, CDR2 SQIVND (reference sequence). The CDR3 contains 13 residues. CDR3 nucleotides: TGTGCCAGTAGTATGGGACAGGGTCTTGGCTACACCTTC. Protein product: CASSMGQGLGYTF.

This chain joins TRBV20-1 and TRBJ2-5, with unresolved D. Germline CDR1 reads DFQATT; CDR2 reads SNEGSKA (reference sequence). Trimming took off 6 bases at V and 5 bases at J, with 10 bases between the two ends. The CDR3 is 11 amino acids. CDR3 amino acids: CSAQTRETQYF. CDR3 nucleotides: TGCAGTGCCCAGACCAGGGAGACCCAGTACTTC.

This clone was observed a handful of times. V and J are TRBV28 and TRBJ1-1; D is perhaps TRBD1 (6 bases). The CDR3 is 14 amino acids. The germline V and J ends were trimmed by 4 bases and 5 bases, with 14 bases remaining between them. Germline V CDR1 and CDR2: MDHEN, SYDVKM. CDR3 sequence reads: CASSSAGTPTEAFF. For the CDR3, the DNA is TGTGCCAGCAGTTCTGCCGGGACACCGACTGAAGCTTTCTTT.

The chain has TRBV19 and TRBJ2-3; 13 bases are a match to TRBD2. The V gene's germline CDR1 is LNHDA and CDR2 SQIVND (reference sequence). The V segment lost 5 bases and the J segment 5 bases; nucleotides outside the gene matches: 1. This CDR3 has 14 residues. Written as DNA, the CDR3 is TGTGCCAGTAGTCGGACTAGCGGGGGAGATACGCAGTATTTT. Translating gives CASSRTSGGDTQYF.

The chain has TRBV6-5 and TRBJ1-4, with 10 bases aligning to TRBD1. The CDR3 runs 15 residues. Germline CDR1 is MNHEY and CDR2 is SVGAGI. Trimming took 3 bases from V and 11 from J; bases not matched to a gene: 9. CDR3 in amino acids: CASSYFGDRGQKLFF. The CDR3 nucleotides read TGTGCCAGCAGTTATTTCGGGGACAGGGGACAGAAACTGTTTTTT.

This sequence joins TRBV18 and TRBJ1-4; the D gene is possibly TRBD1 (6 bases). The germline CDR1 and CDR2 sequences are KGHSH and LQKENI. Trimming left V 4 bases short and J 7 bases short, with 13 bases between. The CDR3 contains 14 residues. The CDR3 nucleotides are TGTGCCAGCTCACGGGGGCGCGGGGGTGAAAAACTGTTTTTT. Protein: CASSRGRGGEKLFF.

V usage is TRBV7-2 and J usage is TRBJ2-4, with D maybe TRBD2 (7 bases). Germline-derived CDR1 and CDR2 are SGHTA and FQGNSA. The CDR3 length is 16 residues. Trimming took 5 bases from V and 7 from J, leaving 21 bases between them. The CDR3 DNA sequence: TGTGCCAGCAGCCCCGGGGGGAGCGGGCAGGGGAACATTCAGTACTTC. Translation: CASSPGGSGQGNIQYF.

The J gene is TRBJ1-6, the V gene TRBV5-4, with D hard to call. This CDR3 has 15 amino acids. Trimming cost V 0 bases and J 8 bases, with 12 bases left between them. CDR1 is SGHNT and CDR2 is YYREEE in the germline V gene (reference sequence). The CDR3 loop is CASSLGRFVDSPLHF. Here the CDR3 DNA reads TGTGCCAGCAGCTTGGGCAGGTTTGTGGATTCACCCCTCCACTTT.

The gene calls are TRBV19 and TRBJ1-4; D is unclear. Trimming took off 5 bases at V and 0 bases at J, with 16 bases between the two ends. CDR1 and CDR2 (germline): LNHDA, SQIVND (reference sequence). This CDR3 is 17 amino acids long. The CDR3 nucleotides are TGTGCCAGTAGTTCTCGGAGAATGCGAGCAACTAATGAAAAACTGTTTTTT. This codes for CASSSRRMRATNEKLFF. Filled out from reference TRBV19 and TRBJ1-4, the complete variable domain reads DGGITQSPKYLFRKEGQNVTLSCEQNLNHDAMYWYRQDPGQGLRLIYYSQIVNDFQKGDIAEGYSVSREKKESFPLTVTSAQKNPTAFYLCASSSRRMRATNEKLFFGSGTQLSVL.

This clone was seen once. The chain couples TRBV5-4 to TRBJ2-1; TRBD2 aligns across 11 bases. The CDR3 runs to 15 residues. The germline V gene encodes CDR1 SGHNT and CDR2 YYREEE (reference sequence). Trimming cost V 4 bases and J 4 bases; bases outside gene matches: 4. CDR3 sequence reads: CASSPGLAEYNEQFF. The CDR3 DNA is TGTGCCAGCAGCCCGGGACTAGCGGAGTACAATGAGCAGTTCTTC.

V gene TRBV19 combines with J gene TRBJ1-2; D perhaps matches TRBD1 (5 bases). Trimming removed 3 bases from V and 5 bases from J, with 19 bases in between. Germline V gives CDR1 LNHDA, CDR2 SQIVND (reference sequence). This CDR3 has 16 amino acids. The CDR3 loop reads CASSIPSSGTGYGYTF. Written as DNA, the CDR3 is TGTGCCAGTAGTATCCCCTCCTCAGGGACTGGGTATGGCTACACCTTC.

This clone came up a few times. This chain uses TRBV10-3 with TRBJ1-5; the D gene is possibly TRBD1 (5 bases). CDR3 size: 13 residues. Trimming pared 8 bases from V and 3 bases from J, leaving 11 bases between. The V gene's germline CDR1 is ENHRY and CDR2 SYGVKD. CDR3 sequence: CAIRRDDNQPQHF. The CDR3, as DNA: TGTGCCATCCGGCGGGACGACAATCAGCCCCAGCATTTT.

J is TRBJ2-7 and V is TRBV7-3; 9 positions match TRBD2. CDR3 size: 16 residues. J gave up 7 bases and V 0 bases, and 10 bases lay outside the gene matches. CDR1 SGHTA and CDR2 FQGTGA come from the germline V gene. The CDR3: CASSLTTGAGGEEQYF. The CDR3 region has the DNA TGTGCCAGCAGCTTAACAACTGGCGCGGGAGGGGAAGAGCAGTACTTC. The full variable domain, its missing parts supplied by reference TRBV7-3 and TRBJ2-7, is GAGVSQTPSNKVTEKGKYVELRCDPISGHTALYWYRQSLGQGPEFLIYFQGTGAADDSGLPNDRFFAVRPEGSVSTLKIQRTERGDSAVYLCASSLTTGAGGEEQYFGPGTRLTVT.

The CDR3 protein is CASSLMAQETQYF. CDR3 nucleotides: TGTGCCAGCAGCTTAATGGCCCAAGAGACCCAGTACTTC. V usage is TRBV7-3 and J usage is TRBJ2-5, with D unclear. This CDR3 has 13 residues. The V gene lost 1 base and the J gene lost 1 base, with 4 bases spanning the gap. Germline V CDR1 and CDR2: SGHTA, FQGTGA.

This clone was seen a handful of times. CDR3 residues: CASSNSGGLGTDTQYF. CDR3 nucleotide sequence: TGTGCCAGCAGCAACTCAGGGGGTTTAGGCACAGATACGCAGTATTTT. The chain combines TRBV9 with TRBJ2-3, with 7 bases aligning to TRBD1. This CDR3 spans 16 amino acids. The ends lost 4 bases at V and 1 base at J; junction bases unmatched: 9. The germline CDR1 and CDR2 sequences are SGDLS and YYNGEE. Full variable domain (remainder filled in from reference TRBV9 and TRBJ2-3): DSGVTQTPKHLITATGQRVTLRCSPRSGDLSVYWYQQSLDQGLQFLIQYYNGEERAKGNILERFSAQQFPDLHSELNLSSLELGDSALYFCASSNSGGLGTDTQYFGPGTRLTVL.

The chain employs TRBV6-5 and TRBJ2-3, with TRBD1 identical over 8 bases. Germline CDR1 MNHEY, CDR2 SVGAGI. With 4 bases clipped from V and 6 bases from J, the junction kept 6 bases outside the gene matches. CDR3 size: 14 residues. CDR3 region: CASSSGTGIDTQYF. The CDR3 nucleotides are TGTGCCAGCAGTTCCGGGACAGGTATTGATACGCAGTATTTT.

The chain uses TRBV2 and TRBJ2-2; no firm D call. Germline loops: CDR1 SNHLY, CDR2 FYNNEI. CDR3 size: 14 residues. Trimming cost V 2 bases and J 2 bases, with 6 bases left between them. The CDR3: CASSELFNTGELFF. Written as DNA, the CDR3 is TGTGCCAGCAGTGAACTGTTTAACACCGGGGAGCTGTTTTTT.

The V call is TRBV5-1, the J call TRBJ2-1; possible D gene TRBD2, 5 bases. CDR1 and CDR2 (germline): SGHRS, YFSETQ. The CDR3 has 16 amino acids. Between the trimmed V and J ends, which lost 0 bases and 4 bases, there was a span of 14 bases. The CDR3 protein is CASSLVPDSTYNEQFF. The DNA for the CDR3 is TGCGCCAGCAGCTTGGTTCCGGACTCAACTTACAATGAGCAGTTCTTC.